The 26 T cell receptor beta chains in this list originate from one sample, sequenced in a study of blood T cell repertoires in COVID-19. Sequencing was performed with immunoSEQ multiplex PCR; in TCRdb, only in-frame clones are kept and a portion is missing. The sample has 45,000 or so clones; roughly nine tenths are singletons. The sequencing input was peripheral blood. These receptors were collected from a man in his 70s with active COVID-19.

The chain uses TRBV6-5 and TRBJ2-2; 10 bases fit TRBD1. The CDR3 has 14 amino acids. The V gene end was trimmed by 6 bases and the J gene end by 4 bases; junction bases not matched to a gene: 2. The germline V gene encodes CDR1 MNHEY and CDR2 SVGAGI. CDR3 sequence reads: CASSRTGGTGELFF. CDR3 DNA: TGTGCCAGCAGCCGGACAGGGGGCACCGGGGAGCTGTTTTTT.

This clone was counted once. The chain combines TRBV7-2 with TRBJ2-1; 9 nucleotides match TRBD1. The CDR3 is made up of 14 amino acids. Germline CDR1 SGHTA, CDR2 FQGNSA. With V trimmed by 6 bases and J by 5 bases, 5 bases remained unmatched. The CDR3 loop is CASRQRTGDNEQFF. CDR3 coding DNA: TGTGCCAGCAGGCAAAGGACAGGGGACAATGAGCAGTTCTTC.

The chain has TRBV19 and TRBJ1-5, with 7 bases fitting TRBD1. CDR1 is LNHDA, CDR2 SQIVND, per germline (reference sequence). CDR3 length: 17 residues. Losses at the gene ends were 1 base for V and 2 bases for J; bases not matched to a gene: 8. CDR3 residues: CASSIGGQIRGNQPQHF. The CDR3 coding sequence is TGTGCCAGTAGTATAGGGGGACAGATAAGGGGCAATCAGCCCCAGCATTTT.

This CDR3 is CASSSPLGLAETQYF. The CDR3 region has the DNA TGTGCCAGCAGCTCCCCGCTCGGACTAGCGGAGACCCAGTACTTC. The V and J genes are TRBV9 and TRBJ2-5; TRBD2 matches at 9 bases. Germline values: CDR1 SGDLS, CDR2 YYNGEE. V trimming: 4 bases; J trimming: 5 bases; junction bases outside the gene matches: 9. The CDR3 has 15 residues.

The chain joins TRBV9 to TRBJ1-6; D is ambiguous. CDR1 and CDR2 (germline): SGDLS, YYNGEE. The CDR3 is 14 amino acids. The V and J ends lost 2 bases and 7 bases respectively, with 10 bases between them. The CDR3 protein is CASSVGTGNSPLHF. The DNA of the CDR3 is TGTGCCAGCAGCGTTGGAACGGGGAATTCACCCCTCCACTTT.

This clone was counted only a few times. The chain carries TRBV5-1 and TRBJ1-3; the match to TRBD1 covers 9 bases. After removal of 3 bases from V and 4 bases from J, the junction contained 8 bases not matched to a gene. The CDR3 spans 16 residues. Germline lookup yields CDR1 SGHRS and CDR2 YFSETQ. The CDR3 nucleotides read TGCGCCAGCAGCTGGGGAGGACAGGGGTCCGGAAACACCATATATTTT. Translating it yields CASSWGGQGSGNTIYF.

The chain joins TRBV7-8 to TRBJ1-1; D is undetermined. This CDR3 region has 13 residues. V lost 5 bases to trimming and J lost 2 bases, with 9 bases between them. Germline V gene lookup returns CDR1 SGHVS and CDR2 FQNEAQ. This CDR3 reads CASSPRGNTEAFF. The CDR3 nucleotides read TGTGCCAGCAGCCCCCGGGGAAACACTGAAGCTTTCTTT.

The chain employs TRBV7-3 and TRBJ2-2, with 8 bases lining up with TRBD1. Germline values: CDR1 SGHTA, CDR2 FQGTGA. The V segment lost 2 bases and the J segment 2 bases; nucleotides outside the gene matches: 4. The CDR3 contains 16 residues. The CDR3 coding sequence is TGTGCCAGCAGCTTAGGACAGGGAAAAAACACCGGGGAGCTGTTTTTT. Translation: CASSLGQGKNTGELFF.

The chain recombines TRBV25-1 with TRBJ1-1; 7 nucleotides match TRBD1. The CDR3 is 16 residues long. The J segment lost 1 base and the V segment lost 2 bases, leaving 7 bases of the junction unmatched. CDR1 and CDR2 from the germline V gene are MGHDK and SYGVNS. CDR3 region: CASSEIGTAKNTEAFF. CDR3 in DNA: TGTGCCAGCAGTGAAATAGGGACAGCGAAGAACACTGAAGCTTTCTTT.

CDR3 amino acids: CASRGTGGNYEQYF. DNA of the CDR3: TGTGCCAGCAGGGGGACAGGGGGTAACTACGAGCAGTACTTC. The rearrangement joins TRBV6-5 to TRBJ2-7; TRBD1 aligns across 11 bases. Germline V gene data show CDR1 as MNHEY and CDR2 as SVGAGI. CDR3 length: 14 residues. The trim removed 6 bases at V and 3 bases at J, leaving 4 bases unmatched.

The chain carries TRBV6-5 and TRBJ1-2; 10 positions match TRBD1. Germline V gives CDR1 MNHEY, CDR2 SVGAGI. This CDR3 region has 12 residues. Unmatched junction bases numbered 2, after V lost 5 bases and J lost 8 bases. The chain's CDR3 is CASSQGQGGYTF. Here the CDR3 DNA reads TGTGCCAGCAGTCAGGGACAGGGGGGCTACACCTTC.

This sequence joins TRBV7-2 and TRBJ2-5; 8 bases align to TRBD2. CDR1 and CDR2 (germline): SGHTA, FQGNSA. The CDR3 length is 19 residues. V gave up 5 bases and J gave up 1 base; unmatched junction bases: 18. CDR3 bases: TGTGCCAGCAGCAAGTCCCCCGGGGGGGCGGCCTTACTCCAAGAGACCCAGTACTTC. Translating gives CASSKSPGGAALLQETQYF.

This rearrangement joins TRBV7-9 to TRBJ1-2; D may be TRBD1 (6 bases). Trimming shortened V by 4 bases and J by 2 bases, and 14 bases separated the two germline ends. The CDR3 covers 15 residues. Per germline, CDR1 SEHNR and CDR2 FQNEAQ (reference sequence). CDR3 sequence reads: CASSSDRYANYGYTF. The CDR3 region has the DNA TGTGCCAGCAGCTCGGACAGATACGCAAACTATGGCTACACCTTC.

J is TRBJ2-2 and V is TRBV19; 9 bases are shared with TRBD1. Germline loops: CDR1 LNHDA, CDR2 SQIVND (reference sequence). The CDR3 extends over 14 amino acids. The junction had 5 bases not matched to a gene; V was cut back by 11 bases and J by 1 base. The DNA for the CDR3 is TGTGCCTCCTCGGACAGGGGGAACACCGGGGAGCTGTTTTTT. This encodes CASSDRGNTGELFF.

This clone was detected once. The chain couples TRBV9 to TRBJ2-3; 9 positions match TRBD1. The CDR3 sequence is 15 residues long. Germline V gene sequence: CDR1 SGDLS, CDR2 YYNGEE. V gave up 4 bases and J gave up 3 bases; unmatched junction bases: 6. CDR3 DNA: TGTGCCAGCAGCCCAACAGGGGGCGAGACAGATACGCAGTATTTT. Translating gives CASSPTGGETDTQYF.

The CDR3 protein is CASGDRGYDYNEQFF. CDR3 nucleotides: TGTGCCAGTGGGGACAGGGGGTATGATTACAATGAGCAGTTCTTC. J is TRBJ2-1 and V is TRBV19; 11 bases align to TRBD1. There are 15 residues in the CDR3. J lost 4 bases, V lost 8 bases, and 7 bases had no gene match. The germline gives CDR1 LNHDA, CDR2 SQIVND (reference sequence).

The chain's CDR3 is CASSLTSANEQFF. The CDR3 DNA follows: TGCGCCAGCAGCCTGACATCGGCGAATGAGCAGTTCTTC. The chain links TRBV5-1 to TRBJ2-1, with unresolved D. Trimming cost V 4 bases and J 7 bases, with 12 bases left between them. Germline CDR1 and CDR2: SGHRS and YFSETQ. The CDR3 runs 13 residues.

The rearrangement links TRBV7-2 to TRBJ1-5; TRBD1 aligns across 7 bases. Germline V CDR1 and CDR2: SGHTA, FQGNSA. The CDR3 is 13 amino acids. The V and J ends lost 5 bases and 7 bases, in that order; junction bases with no gene match: 5. For the CDR3, the DNA is TGTGCCAGCAGCGCGACAGGGCAACAGCCCCAGCATTTT. Translation gives CASSATGQQPQHF.

The J gene is TRBJ2-5, the V gene TRBV6-5; 9 bases fit TRBD2. V dropped 6 bases and J dropped 0; count of bases not matched to a gene: 2. Germline V gene data show CDR1 as MNHEY and CDR2 as SVGAGI. CDR3 length: 14 residues. CDR3 in DNA: TGTGCCAGCAGGACTAGCGGACACCAAGAGACCCAGTACTTC. Translated, it gives CASRTSGHQETQYF.

V gene TRBV7-2 combines with J gene TRBJ1-3; D gene unclear. The germline V gene has CDR1 SGHTA and CDR2 FQGNSA. With 2 bases removed from V and 0 bases from J, the gap between germline ends came to 11 bases. The CDR3 totals 16 residues. CDR3 amino acids: CASSLLVGASGNTIYF. The DNA for the CDR3 is TGTGCCAGCAGCTTATTGGTCGGAGCCTCTGGAAACACCATATATTTT.

In this sample, this clone turned up once. The V gene is TRBV7-9, the J gene TRBJ2-5, with D possibly TRBD2 on 5 matching bases. Germline assignment: CDR1 SEHNR and CDR2 FQNEAQ (reference sequence). This CDR3 has 13 residues. Between the trimmed V and J ends, which lost 8 bases and 5 bases, there was a span of 15 bases. DNA for the CDR3: TGTGCCAGCGCGAGGGCCTCGGGGGAGACCCAGTACTTC. The encoded protein is CASARASGETQYF.

This sequence joins TRBV2 and TRBJ1-6, with D possibly TRBD1 on 5 matching bases. V was cut by 4 bases and J by 6 bases, with 13 bases left in between. CDR3 size: 15 residues. The germline gives CDR1 SNHLY, CDR2 FYNNEI. The CDR3 loop reads CASSAFRAGNSPLHF. The CDR3 DNA reads as TGTGCCAGCAGTGCATTCAGGGCTGGTAATTCACCCCTCCACTTT.

This clone was counted a few times. V usage is TRBV19 and J usage is TRBJ2-1; TRBD1 matches 7 bases. V lost 6 bases, J lost 6 bases, and 14 bases stayed unmatched. Germline V gives CDR1 LNHDA, CDR2 SQIVND (reference sequence). The CDR3 totals 16 residues. The CDR3 DNA sequence: TGTGCCAGTAGCGACATACACAGGGGACCTCGCAATGAGCAGTTCTTC. Its protein product is CASSDIHRGPRNEQFF. Filled out from reference TRBV19 and TRBJ2-1, the complete variable domain reads DGGITQSPKYLFRKEGQNVTLSCEQNLNHDAMYWYRQDPGQGLRLIYYSQIVNDFQKGDIAEGYSVSREKKESFPLTVTSAQKNPTAFYLCASSDIHRGPRNEQFFGPGTRLTVL.

The genes are TRBV10-1 and TRBJ2-1, with 8 nucleotides matching TRBD1. There are 14 residues in the CDR3. CDR1 is WNHNN, CDR2 SYGVQD, per germline (reference sequence). The ends lost 4 bases at V and 6 bases at J; junction bases unmatched: 5. CDR3 sequence reads: CASSGTGKGNEQFF. CDR3 sequence (DNA): TGCGCCAGCAGTGGGACAGGGAAGGGCAATGAGCAGTTCTTC.

About this clone: Mismatch with germline at one junction end may stem from a read error. Other nucleotide sequences from this sample produce the same CDR3. The DNA of the CDR3 is TGTGCCAGCAGCAGACGGTCGAGGACAGGGGGTTCATACGAGCAATACTTC. Translated, it gives CASSRRSRTGGSYEQYF. V gene TRBV7-2 combines with J gene TRBJ2-7; 10 bases fit TRBD1. The CDR3 loop spans 17 amino acids. Germline V CDR1 and CDR2: SGHTA, FQGNSA.

V gene TRBV9 combines with J gene TRBJ1-2, with 12 nucleotides matching TRBD1. V was pared by 3 bases and J by 8 bases, with 8 bases of the junction left unmatched. The CDR3 consists of 15 residues. The germline CDR1 and CDR2 sequences are SGDLS and YYNGEE. CDR3 sequence reads: CASSGGQGAVWGYTF. Here the CDR3 DNA reads TGTGCCAGCAGCGGGGGACAGGGGGCCGTATGGGGCTACACCTTC.